This TCR beta chain originates from a study of shared clonotypes between healthy human individuals. Notes on the study in general: Sampling was confined to blood; repertoires within tissues likely differ. Among donors, the sharing of clonotypes was expected to be influenced by sequencing depth. It was the non-shared clonotypes that had lower generation probabilities than clonotypes shared by all four donors.

The material for each subset, its genomic DNA, was split evenly across several immunoSEQ plates. Sequencing was performed with immunoSEQ multiplex PCR; in TCRdb, only in-frame clones are kept and a portion is missing. The sample lists a few million clones; approximately 92% were seen once. This clone was found a few times. Its antigen is not known. The V end was cut by 4 bases, the J end by 5 bases, with 17 bases between. Germline lookup yields CDR1 MNHEY and CDR2 SVGAGI. The CDR3 totals 15 residues. The receptor was derived from a man between 18 and 35 years old in good health. The rearrangement links TRBV6-5 to TRBJ1-1, with D possibly TRBD1 on 5 matching bases. Specimen: naive CD4+ T cells sorted from blood. Subset of the sample: CD45RA+ positively selected. Written as DNA, the CDR3 is TGTGCCAGCAGTTTGGACGGAGGGGTCGGTACTGAAGCTTTCTTT. Protein: CASSLDGGVGTEAFF.